This T cell receptor (beta chain) was identified in a study of shared clonotypes between healthy human individuals (dated by TCRdb to the early 2020s). Notes on the research overall: The cohort comprised a couple of women and three men aged 18 to 49 years. Per donor, three plates each were used for CD4 naive and CD4 memory, two for CD8 naive, and one for CD8 memory. Blood TCR repertoires of about five healthy adults were deeply sequenced to estimate repertoire size and the extent of clonotype sharing between individuals. To increase sequencing depth and limit assay-specific biases, different laboratories used diverse techniques to prepare libraries and sequence TCR repertoires. Between about 0.85 and 9.5 billion PBMCs per donor were obtained by leukapheresis. General conclusions and limits of the study: Because the study included a small number of donors, the genetic and exposure-history diversity represented was limited. Clonotypes shared by all four sorted-subset donors showed higher generation probabilities than non-shared clonotypes. Even with the large sequencing depth, rarefaction of the sorted-subset datasets indicated that sequencing was incomplete. When several donors were compared, the shared fraction of clonotypes was about 5.4% for naive CD4, 3% to 4% for naive CD8, more than 2% for memory CD4, and 0.3% to 0.5% for memory CD8. Pairwise subsampling indicated that sequencing depth was expected to affect the degree of clonotype sharing among donors. Larger estimated clonotype richness was generally found for naive subsets than for memory subsets. Sampling was restricted to blood, and TCR repertoires in tissues likely differ from the TCR repertoires found in blood.

Using the deep immunoSEQ assay, TCR CDR3 regions were amplified from genomic DNA by multiplex PCR. Genomic DNA extracted from each cell subset was distributed evenly over all wells of several immunoSEQ 96-well plates, and each plate served as one replicate. For sorted subsets, each replicate PCR was loaded with about 200 ng genomic DNA, equivalent to about 30,000 T cell genomes. The purified libraries were quantified using a Qubit 3.0 fluorometer, sized with a Bioanalyzer 2100, and then quantified again using the KAPA Library Quantification kit. A separate single-read 150-cycle Illumina NextSeq 550 flow cell was used to sequence each immunoSEQ 96-well plate. In the authors' own workflow: Because the immunoSEQ output held only junctional sequences and lacked quality scores, the filtering could not match the filtering applied to full-length reads. To assign V/J genes and CDR3, sequences were annotated using PyIR, a Python wrapper for IgBLAST v1.9, with IMGT germline references. Reads were filtered out if the reads had weak V/J assignments (E-value above 1e-6), no CDR3, stop codons, out-of-frame junctions, or ambiguous translated residues. V3J clonotypes were defined as sequences sharing the same inferred V gene, J gene, and CDR3 amino acid sequence. To compute the percentage overlap between repertoires, the number of shared unique clonotypes was divided by the size of the smaller repertoire. Three approaches were used to assess repertoire richness: RTK rarefaction, the Chao1 estimator, and Recon v2.1 estimates of unobserved clonotypes. For all TCRbeta clonotypes obtained by the gDNA method from a few donors, generation probabilities were computed with OLGA. TCRdb provides this immuneACCESS table in a form limited to in-frame rearrangements. Some clones are lacking; in checked studies, under half of them reflect an unresolved V gene, and why the rest are absent is not known. V, J and clone size are those of that table, while D and trimming were read from the DNA. This sample holds around 2,000,000 clones; roughly 91% were observed only once. More than 1.5% of the sample is taken by the ten largest.

CD8 naive samples were CD45RO-negative cells positively selected for CCR7, giving a CD45RA+CCR7+ population that excluded TemRA cells. The donors were healthy, HIV-negative adults with no recently reported acute infections or vaccinations. Every donor was a Caucasian adult living in Nashville, Tennessee, USA. Blood was collected by leukapheresis, and PBMCs were isolated by Ficoll-Histopaque density gradient centrifugation and then cryopreserved in liquid nitrogen vapor phase. Purity and quantity of every magnetically sorted T cell population were checked by analytical flow cytometry. From each sorted fraction, genomic DNA was isolated and quantified by UV absorbance on a Nanodrop 2000c. A note on this clone: Its target antigen remains unknown. Nothing much larger sits one base from this clone, and base qualities are not available.

The junction shows trimming of 1 base on V and 0 bases on J, plus 10 bases between the germline ends. The CDR3 contains 15 residues, cysteine and phenylalanine counted. CDR3 DNA is the only sequence kept; it has 45 bases, read in frame from the first base. The germline V gene supplies CDR1 SGDLS and CDR2 YYNGEE. Sequencing was carried out using naive CD8+ T cells from PBMCs. Read against the paper, the sample's cell subset or site label means: CD45RA+CCR7+. The TCR sequence derives from a man aged 18 to 30 in good health. Some clones in this sample may be carry-over from other donors' samples. The rearranged chain carries TRBV9 and TRBJ1-2; too little of a D gene remains to name it. The CDR3 amino acid sequence is: CASSVSDNPNYGYTF. The sequenced DNA: TGTGCCAGCAGCGTATCTGATAACCCTAACTATGGCTACACCTTC.